Listed below are T cell receptor beta chains from one sample, sequenced in a study of early T cells in non-severe SARS-CoV-2 infection. Via MiXCR, TCRdb re-called the 5' RACE reads, giving one row per CDR3 protein. The table includes roughly 56,000 distinct CDR3 sequences, about 15% detected once. This material consisted of whole blood, taken at baseline. The receptors derive from an adult who was a healthcare worker with PCR-confirmed SARS-CoV-2 infection or an uninfected control (not recorded which). CDR3s include the opening cysteine and the closing phenylalanine or tryptophan. Clone size is not always given. Where it is, it says once, few, many or a class for expanded clones.

V: TRBV2; size: many; J: TRBJ2-4; CDR3: CASSAQKNIQYF
V: TRBV20-1; size: .; J: TRBJ2-1; CDR3: CSAPRLAGLYNEQFF
V: TRBV20-1; size: .; J: TRBJ2-3; CDR3: CSATSRLTDTQYF
V: TRBV5-1; size: .; J: TRBJ1-1; CDR3: CASSLGGLGDTEAFF
V: TRBV20-1; size: .; J: TRBJ2-4; CDR3: CSARTDWKKNIQYF
V: TRBV4-1; size: few; J: TRBJ2-1; CDR3: CASSHDNEQFF
V: TRBV6-1; size: few; J: TRBJ2-1; CDR3: CASKVAGGRSFDNEQFF
V: TRBV5-1; size: .; J: TRBJ2-3; CDR3: CASSSREGPTDTQYF
V: TRBV9; size: few; J: TRBJ2-3; CDR3: CASSSRWGESTDTQYF
V: TRBV12-3/TRBV12-4; size: .; J: TRBJ2-5; CDR3: CASSPASRQETQYF
V: TRBV20-1; size: many; J: TRBJ1-6; CDR3: CSAETGGSSPLHF
V: TRBV7-2; size: few; J: TRBJ2-1; CDR3: CASSLAQTPARQFF
V: TRBV4-2; size: few; J: TRBJ2-5; CDR3: CASSQGGPGNQETQYF
V: TRBV6-2/TRBV6-3; size: few; J: TRBJ1-1; CDR3: CASSETGEAFF
V: TRBV6-4; size: .; J: TRBJ2-3; CDR3: CASSAAAGGPGDTQYF
V: TRBV29-1; size: few; J: TRBJ2-7; CDR3: CSVEEETGGYEQYF
V: TRBV7-2; size: .; J: TRBJ2-7; CDR3: CASSPRDYSEQYF
V: TRBV6-5; size: once; J: TRBJ2-1; CDR3: CASSYPGTGYNEQFF
V: TRBV23-1; size: many; J: TRBJ1-4; CDR3: CASSRTRTGREKLFF
V: TRBV25-1; size: .; J: TRBJ2-7; CDR3: CASKRASGSGEQYF
V: TRBV3-1; size: .; J: TRBJ1-1; CDR3: CASSRTAMNTEAFF
V: TRBV6-6; size: many; J: TRBJ2-2; CDR3: CASSYSNTGELFF
V: TRBV20-1; size: few; J: TRBJ2-7; CDR3: CSARETSKDGGQYF